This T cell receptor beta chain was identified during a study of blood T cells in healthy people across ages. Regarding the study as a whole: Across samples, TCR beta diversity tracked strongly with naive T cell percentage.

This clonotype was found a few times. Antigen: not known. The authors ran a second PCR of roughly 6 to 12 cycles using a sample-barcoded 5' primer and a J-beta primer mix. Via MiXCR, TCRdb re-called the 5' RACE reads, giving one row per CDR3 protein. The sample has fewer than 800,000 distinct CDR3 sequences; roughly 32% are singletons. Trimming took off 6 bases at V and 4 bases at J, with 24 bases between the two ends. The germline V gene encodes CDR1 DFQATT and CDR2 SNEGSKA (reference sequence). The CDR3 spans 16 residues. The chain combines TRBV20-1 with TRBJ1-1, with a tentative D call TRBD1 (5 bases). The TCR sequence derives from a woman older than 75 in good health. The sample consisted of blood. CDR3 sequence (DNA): TGCAGTGCCCTGAACCTAATTCCAGGGACTGCCACTGAAGCTTTCTTT. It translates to CSALNLIPGTATEAFF.